The 26 T cell receptor beta chains in this list originate from one sample, sequenced in a study of T cell responses to AZD1222 COVID-19 vaccine. TCRdb's copy holds only in-frame clones and misses some; the assay was immunoSEQ multiplex PCR. The table lists about 66,000 clones, 88% of them singletons. The sequences come from peripheral blood, collected 28 days after the second dose of the MenACWY control vaccine. These receptors all come from an adult who received the MenACWY meningococcal vaccine as a control.

This chain connects TRBV7-9 to TRBJ2-2, with no clear D. This CDR3 is built from 13 residues. The ends were cut back, 1 base at V and 5 bases at J, with 5 bases in the middle. Germline values: CDR1 SEHNR, CDR2 FQNEAQ (reference sequence). The CDR3 DNA follows: TGTGCCAGCAGCTTAGGGATTACCGGGGAGCTGTTTTTT. Its translation is CASSLGITGELFF.

The chain carries TRBV11-2 and TRBJ2-2, with unresolved D. The CDR3 consists of 16 residues. Trimming stripped 1 base from V and 3 bases from J, with 12 bases between. Germline loops: CDR1 SGHAT, CDR2 FQNNGV. The CDR3 DNA reads as TGTGCCAGCAGCTTAGGTGGCAGGTATTACACCGGGGAGCTGTTTTTT. It translates to CASSLGGRYYTGELFF.

V gene TRBV6-2 or TRBV6-3 combines with J gene TRBJ2-4; D perhaps matches TRBD2 (7 bases). V shed 3 bases and J shed 5 bases, with 14 bases lying between them. This CDR3 has 15 amino acids. Per the germline V gene, CDR1 is MNHEY and CDR2 is SVGEGT. The CDR3 protein is CASSYLGGPENIQYF. The DNA for the CDR3 is TGTGCCAGCAGTTATTTGGGGGGGCCTGAAAACATTCAGTACTTC.

The rearrangement joins TRBV11-2 to TRBJ2-1, with TRBD2 as a possible D gene (6 bases). V shed 3 bases and J shed 4 bases, with 10 bases lying between them. Germline V gives CDR1 SGHAT, CDR2 FQNNGV. The CDR3 has 14 residues. This chain's CDR3 is CASSFRAGYNEQFF. The CDR3 DNA reads TGTGCCAGCAGCTTCAGGGCGGGGTACAATGAGCAGTTCTTC.

The gene calls are TRBV11-3 and TRBJ2-7, with 8 bases fitting TRBD1. CDR1 and CDR2 (germline): SGHNT, YENEEA. This CDR3 spans 15 amino acids. V shed 2 bases and J 2 bases; nucleotides not matched to a gene: 5. The CDR3 is CASSLYSQGAYEQYF. The CDR3 DNA is TGTGCCAGCAGCTTATATTCACAGGGGGCCTACGAGCAGTACTTC.

V is TRBV4-3 and J is TRBJ2-7; D perhaps matches TRBD1 (6 bases). The CDR3 consists of 16 residues. Trimming removed 1 base at V and 2 bases at J, with 15 bases between. Germline CDR1 reads LGHNA; CDR2 reads YSLEER. CDR3 loop: CASSQAPPDSTYEQYF. In DNA, the CDR3 is TGCGCCAGCAGCCAAGCACCCCCGGACAGTACCTACGAGCAGTACTTC.

The CDR3: CSVDIRGTGRGIWDTQYF. CDR3 DNA: TGCAGCGTTGACATCCGGGGGACAGGTCGAGGGATATGGGATACGCAGTATTTT. The V call is TRBV29-1, the J call TRBJ2-3, with 8 nucleotides matching TRBD1. Germline assignment: CDR1 SQVTM and CDR2 ANQGSEA. This CDR3 region has 18 residues. After removal of 3 bases from V and 6 bases from J, the junction contained 20 bases not matched to a gene.

The chain joins TRBV7-2 to TRBJ2-5, with 7 bases identical to TRBD1. CDR3 length: 16 residues. From germline, CDR1 is SGHTA and CDR2 FQGNSA. V gave up 5 bases and J gave up 2 bases; unmatched junction bases: 11. The CDR3 DNA follows: TGTGCCAGCAGCGCCAACCCGGGGACAGCTCAAGAGACCCAGTACTTC. Translation: CASSANPGTAQETQYF. Together with reference TRBV7-2 and TRBJ2-5, the CDR3 gives the full variable domain: GAGVSQSPSNKVTEKGKDVELRCDPISGHTALYWYRQSLGQGLEFLIYFQGNSAPDKSGLPSDRFSAERTGGSVSTLTIQRTQQEDSAVYLCASSANPGTAQETQYFGPGTRLLVL.

This chain connects TRBV28 to TRBJ2-6; the D gene is possibly TRBD1 (5 bases). This CDR3 has 13 amino acids. The germline V gene encodes CDR1 MDHEN and CDR2 SYDVKM. The ends were cut back, 10 bases at V and 2 bases at J, with 9 bases in the middle. CDR3 bases: TGTGCCACCAGGGTGACTGGGGCCAACGTCCTGACTTTC. Encoded protein: CATRVTGANVLTF.

The chain combines TRBV11-2 with TRBJ1-2, with D unresolved. Germline values: CDR1 SGHAT, CDR2 FQNNGV. The CDR3 contains 15 residues. Trimming removed 5 bases from V and 7 bases from J, with 20 bases in between. CDR3 loop: CASSPRWRKDFGYTF. CDR3 coding DNA: TGTGCCAGCAGCCCCCGGTGGAGGAAAGATTTTGGCTACACCTTC. Full variable domain (missing parts from reference TRBV11-2 and TRBJ1-2): EAGVAQSPRYKIIEKRQSVAFWCNPISGHATLYWYQQILGQGPKLLIQFQNNGVVDDSQLPKDRFSAERLKGVDSTLKIQPAKLEDSAVYLCASSPRWRKDFGYTFGSGTRLTVV.

The chain couples TRBV11-2 to TRBJ2-1, with TRBD2 matching 7 bases. Germline V gene sequence: CDR1 SGHAT, CDR2 FQNNGV. The ends lost 2 bases at V and 4 bases at J; junction bases unmatched: 8. The CDR3 loop spans 16 amino acids. For the CDR3, the DNA is TGTGCCAGCAGCTTAAGTCTGGCTAGCGGTTACAATGAGCAGTTCTTC. Translating gives CASSLSLASGYNEQFF.

The genes are TRBV7-9 and TRBJ1-3; D might be TRBD1 (5 bases). CDR3 size: 16 residues. Trimming removed 5 bases at V and 13 bases at J, with 27 bases between. In germline, CDR1 is SEHNR, CDR2 FQNEAQ (reference sequence). The CDR3 spells CASSTRGTPPSQPIYF. As DNA, the CDR3 is TGTGCCAGCAGCACCCGCGGGACTCCCCCCTCTCAACCTATATATTTT.

The genes are TRBV6-5 and TRBJ2-7; a weak D match, TRBD1 (5 bases). The length of the CDR3 is 14 residues. V was clipped by 6 bases and J by 7 bases, with 19 bases between them. Germline loops: CDR1 MNHEY, CDR2 SVGAGI. CDR3 bases: TGTGCCAGCAGCCCCCGCAGGGCAAGGGATGAGCAGTACTTC. It codes for CASSPRRARDEQYF.

V and J are TRBV2 and TRBJ1-1; TRBD1 is a possible D gene (6 bases). CDR3 length equals 13 residues. The germline V gene has CDR1 SNHLY and CDR2 FYNNEI. Trimming pared 5 bases from V and 5 bases from J, leaving 12 bases between. The CDR3 bases are TGTGCCAGCAGTTCGAGACAGGTAACTGAAGCTTTCTTT. This encodes CASSSRQVTEAFF.

The chain links TRBV19 to TRBJ1-5; D not resolved. Germline lookup yields CDR1 LNHDA and CDR2 SQIVND (reference sequence). CDR3 size: 13 residues. The V end was cut by 3 bases, the J end by 4 bases, with 7 bases between. CDR3: CASSINRNQPQHF. The DNA for the CDR3 is TGTGCCAGTAGTATCAATCGGAATCAGCCCCAGCATTTT.

This chain connects TRBV29-1 to TRBJ2-2; D perhaps matches TRBD2 (5 bases). V was pared by 5 bases and J by 6 bases, with 13 bases between. CDR1 is SQVTM and CDR2 is ANQGSEA in the germline V gene. This CDR3 is 13 amino acids long. The CDR3, as DNA: TGCAGCGTTCATCGGGGTTACCCCGGGGAGCTGTTTTTT. This gives the protein CSVHRGYPGELFF.

The chain combines TRBV18 with TRBJ1-1; D possibly corresponds to TRBD1 (6 bases). Trimming stripped 2 bases from V and 1 base from J, with 8 bases between. This CDR3 spans 14 amino acids. From germline, CDR1 is KGHSH and CDR2 LQKENI. CDR3 in DNA: TGTGCCAGCTCACCAACGACAGGGAACACTGAAGCTTTCTTT. Translation gives CASSPTTGNTEAFF.

The chain links TRBV6-6 to TRBJ2-7; TRBD2 is a possible D gene (6 bases). Germline CDR1 MNHNY, CDR2 SVGAGI (reference sequence). Trimming removed 6 bases at V and 7 bases at J, with 19 bases between. CDR3 size: 14 residues. The CDR3 bases are TGTGCCAGCAGACCTCCCGGAGGGGAATGGGAGCAGTACTTC. Its translation: CASRPPGGEWEQYF.

V gene TRBV7-2 combines with J gene TRBJ1-3; D not certain. V gave up 1 base and J gave up 0 bases, with 10 bases separating them. The CDR3 spans 16 residues. CDR1 is SGHTA and CDR2 is FQGNSA in the germline V gene. The CDR3 nucleotides read TGTGCCAGCAGCTTAGAGGGCTCGAGCTCTGGAAACACCATATATTTT. This codes for CASSLEGSSSGNTIYF.

The count of this clone is one. The chain couples TRBV6-2 or TRBV6-3 to TRBJ2-7; 7 positions match TRBD1. The CDR3 is 13 amino acids. V dropped 5 bases and J dropped 3; count of bases not matched to a gene: 4. Germline loops: CDR1 MNHEY, CDR2 SVGEGT. CDR3 loop: CASSLPGGYEQYF. The CDR3 nucleotides are TGTGCCAGCAGTCTTCCAGGGGGCTACGAGCAGTACTTC.

CDR3 loop: CARKKESGRGTDTQYF. In DNA, the CDR3 is TGTGCCAGGAAAAAGGAAAGCGGGAGAGGCACAGATACGCAGTATTTT. The chain has TRBV21-1 and TRBJ2-3; the tabulated D call, TRBD2, remains unverified against the DNA. TRBV21-1 counts as a pseudogene. CDR3 length equals 16 residues.

The rearrangement joins TRBV7-2 to TRBJ2-5; D uncertain. Germline V gene sequence: CDR1 SGHTA, CDR2 FQGNSA. V gave up 5 bases and J gave up 1 base, with 11 bases separating them. CDR3 length equals 14 residues. CDR3 protein: CASSTQIGQETQYF. In DNA form, the CDR3 reads TGTGCCAGCAGCACCCAAATAGGCCAAGAGACCCAGTACTTC.

J is TRBJ1-4 and V is TRBV29-1; TRBD1 might be the D (5 bases). The germline gives CDR1 SQVTM, CDR2 ANQGSEA. The CDR3 has 13 residues. With 6 bases removed from V and 4 bases from J, the gap between germline ends came to 12 bases. The CDR3 is CSVPGPSNEKLFF. CDR3 bases: TGCAGCGTACCGGGACCGAGTAATGAAAAACTGTTTTTT.

This rearrangement joins TRBV9 to TRBJ2-1, with D uncertain. Trimming stripped 4 bases from V and 7 bases from J, with 15 bases between. Germline assignment: CDR1 SGDLS and CDR2 YYNGEE. There are 14 residues in the CDR3. The CDR3 loop reads CASSPRFEINEQFF. CDR3 sequence (DNA): TGTGCCAGCAGCCCCCGCTTCGAAATAAATGAGCAGTTCTTC. The entire variable domain, with the rest obtained from reference TRBV9 and TRBJ2-1, is as follows: DSGVTQTPKHLITATGQRVTLRCSPRSGDLSVYWYQQSLDQGLQFLIQYYNGEERAKGNILERFSAQQFPDLHSELNLSSLELGDSALYFCASSPRFEINEQFFGPGTRLTVL.

The chain couples TRBV7-2 to TRBJ1-2; 9 bases match TRBD1. CDR1 is SGHTA, CDR2 FQGNSA, per germline. V gave up 5 bases and J gave up 3 bases; unmatched junction bases: 4. The CDR3 has 14 amino acids. In DNA form, the CDR3 reads TGTGCCAGCAGCCTACAGGGGGCGGACTATGGCTACACCTTC. Translation: CASSLQGADYGYTF.

The rearrangement links TRBV7-2 to TRBJ1-2, with 8 bases that match TRBD1. The CDR3 spans 13 residues. The junction had 4 bases not matched to a gene; V was cut back by 5 bases and J by 5 bases. CDR1 SGHTA and CDR2 FQGNSA come from the germline V gene. As DNA, the CDR3 is TGTGCCAGCAGCCAAAGGACAGGGTATGGCTACACCTTC. Amino acid sequence: CASSQRTGYGYTF.